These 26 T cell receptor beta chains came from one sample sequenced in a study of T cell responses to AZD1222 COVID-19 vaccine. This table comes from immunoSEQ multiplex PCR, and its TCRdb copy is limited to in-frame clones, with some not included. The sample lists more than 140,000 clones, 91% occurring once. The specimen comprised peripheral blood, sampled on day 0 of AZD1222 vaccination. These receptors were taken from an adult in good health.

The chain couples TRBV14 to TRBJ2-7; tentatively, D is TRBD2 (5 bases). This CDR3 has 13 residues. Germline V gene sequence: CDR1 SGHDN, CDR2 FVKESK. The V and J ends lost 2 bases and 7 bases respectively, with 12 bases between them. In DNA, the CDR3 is TGTGCCAGCAGCCAACCCCCCCGGGATGAGCAGTACTTC. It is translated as CASSQPPRDEQYF.

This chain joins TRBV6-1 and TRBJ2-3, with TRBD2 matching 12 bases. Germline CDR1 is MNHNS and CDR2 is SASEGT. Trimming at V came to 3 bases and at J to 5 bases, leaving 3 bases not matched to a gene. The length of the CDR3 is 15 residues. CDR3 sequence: CASSDRLAGVDTQYF. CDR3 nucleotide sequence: TGTGCCAGCAGTGATAGACTAGCGGGAGTAGATACGCAGTATTTT.

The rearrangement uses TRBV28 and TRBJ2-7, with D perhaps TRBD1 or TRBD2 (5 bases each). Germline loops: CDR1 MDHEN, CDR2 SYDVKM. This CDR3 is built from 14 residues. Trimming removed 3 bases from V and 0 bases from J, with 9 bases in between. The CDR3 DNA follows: TGTGCCAGCAGTTTCGCAGGGACCTCCTACGAGCAGTACTTC. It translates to CASSFAGTSYEQYF.

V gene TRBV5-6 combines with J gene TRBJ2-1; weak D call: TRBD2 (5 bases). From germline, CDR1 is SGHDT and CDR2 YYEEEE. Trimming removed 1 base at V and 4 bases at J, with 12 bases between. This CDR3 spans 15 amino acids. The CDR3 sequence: CASSLRRALYNEQFF. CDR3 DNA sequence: TGTGCCAGCAGCTTGAGGCGGGCGCTGTACAATGAGCAGTTCTTC.

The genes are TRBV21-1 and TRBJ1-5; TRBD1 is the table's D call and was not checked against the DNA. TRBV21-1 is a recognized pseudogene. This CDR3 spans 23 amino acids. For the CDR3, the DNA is TGTGCCAGCAGCGCAACCATACCTCAGGGGCCCGGACGGAATCAGAACAGCAATCAGCCCCAGCATTTT. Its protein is CASSATIPQGPGRNQNSNQPQHF.

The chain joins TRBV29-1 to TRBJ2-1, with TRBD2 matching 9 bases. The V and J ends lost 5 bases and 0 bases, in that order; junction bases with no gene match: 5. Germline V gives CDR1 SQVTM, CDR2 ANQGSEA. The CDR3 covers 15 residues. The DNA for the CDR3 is TGCAGCGTTCCTAGCGGGGCTAGCTCCTACAATGAGCAGTTCTTC. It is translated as CSVPSGASSYNEQFF.

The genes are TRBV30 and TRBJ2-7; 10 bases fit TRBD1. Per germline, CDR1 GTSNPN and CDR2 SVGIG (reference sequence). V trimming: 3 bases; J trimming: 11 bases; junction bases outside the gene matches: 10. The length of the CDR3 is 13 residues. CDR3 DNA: TGTGCCTGGAGGGGGCCGGGACAGGGGAATGAGTACTTC. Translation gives CAWRGPGQGNEYF.

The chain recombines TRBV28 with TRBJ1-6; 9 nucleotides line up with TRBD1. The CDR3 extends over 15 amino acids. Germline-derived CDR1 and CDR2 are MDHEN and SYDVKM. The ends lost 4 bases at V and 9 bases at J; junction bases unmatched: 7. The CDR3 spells CASSSLGTGLSPLHF. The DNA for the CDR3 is TGTGCCAGCAGTTCGCTCGGGACAGGGCTTTCACCCCTCCACTTT.

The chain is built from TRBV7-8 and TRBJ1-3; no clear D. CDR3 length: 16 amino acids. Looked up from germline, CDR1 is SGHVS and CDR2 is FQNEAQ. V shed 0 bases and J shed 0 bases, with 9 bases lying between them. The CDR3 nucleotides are TGTGCCAGCAGCTTAGCCAGGTTCTCCTCTGGAAACACCATATATTTT. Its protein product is CASSLARFSSGNTIYF.

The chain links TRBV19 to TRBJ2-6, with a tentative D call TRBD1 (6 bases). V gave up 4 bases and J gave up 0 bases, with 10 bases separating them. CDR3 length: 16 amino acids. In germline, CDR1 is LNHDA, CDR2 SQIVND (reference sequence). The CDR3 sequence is CASSTGDPSGANVLTF. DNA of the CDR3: TGTGCCAGTAGTACAGGGGACCCCTCTGGGGCCAACGTCCTGACTTTC.

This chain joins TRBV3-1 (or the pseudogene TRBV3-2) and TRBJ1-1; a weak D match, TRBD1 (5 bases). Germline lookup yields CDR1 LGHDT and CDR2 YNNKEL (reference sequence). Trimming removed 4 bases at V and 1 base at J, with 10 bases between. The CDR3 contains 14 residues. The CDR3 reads CASSLVGQNTEAFF. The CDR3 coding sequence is TGTGCCAGCAGCCTGGTTGGACAGAACACTGAAGCTTTCTTT.

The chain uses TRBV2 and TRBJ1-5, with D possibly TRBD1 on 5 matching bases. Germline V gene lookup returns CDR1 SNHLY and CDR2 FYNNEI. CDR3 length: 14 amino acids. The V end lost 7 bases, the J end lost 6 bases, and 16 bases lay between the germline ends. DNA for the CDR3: TGTGCCAGCACCCTCACGCAGGGAGGTCAGCCCCAGCATTTT. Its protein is CASTLTQGGQPQHF.

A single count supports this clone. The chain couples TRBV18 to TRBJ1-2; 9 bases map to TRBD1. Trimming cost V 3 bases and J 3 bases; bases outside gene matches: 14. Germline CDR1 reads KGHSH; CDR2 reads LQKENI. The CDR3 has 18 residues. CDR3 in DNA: TGTGCCAGCTCACCGCCTGGGACAGGGACCTCGAAGTACTATGGCTACACCTTC. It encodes CASSPPGTGTSKYYGYTF.

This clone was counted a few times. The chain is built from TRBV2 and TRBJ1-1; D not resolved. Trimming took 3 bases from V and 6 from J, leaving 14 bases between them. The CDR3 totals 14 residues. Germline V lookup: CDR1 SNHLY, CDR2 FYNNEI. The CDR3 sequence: CASSEGALASEAFF. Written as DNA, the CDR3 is TGTGCCAGCAGTGAGGGCGCGTTAGCATCTGAAGCTTTCTTT.

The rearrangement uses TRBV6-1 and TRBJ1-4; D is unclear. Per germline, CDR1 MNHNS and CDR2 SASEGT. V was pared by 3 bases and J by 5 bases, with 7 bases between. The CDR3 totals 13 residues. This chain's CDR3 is CASSEVRNEKLFF. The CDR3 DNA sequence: TGTGCCAGCAGTGAGGTCAGGAATGAAAAACTGTTTTTT.

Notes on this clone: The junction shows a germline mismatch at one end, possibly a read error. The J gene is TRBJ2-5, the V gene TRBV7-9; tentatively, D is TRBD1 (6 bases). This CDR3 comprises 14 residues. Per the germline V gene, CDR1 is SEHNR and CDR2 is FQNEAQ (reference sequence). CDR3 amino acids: CASSIAGVGETQYF. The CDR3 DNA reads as TGTGCCAGCAGCATAGCAGGGGTAGGGGAGACCCAGTACTTC.

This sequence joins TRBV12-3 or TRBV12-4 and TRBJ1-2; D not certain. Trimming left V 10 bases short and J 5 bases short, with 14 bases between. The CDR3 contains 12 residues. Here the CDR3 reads CATGVGNYGYTF. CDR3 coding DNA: TGTGCCACAGGTGTGGGGAATTATGGCTACACCTTC.

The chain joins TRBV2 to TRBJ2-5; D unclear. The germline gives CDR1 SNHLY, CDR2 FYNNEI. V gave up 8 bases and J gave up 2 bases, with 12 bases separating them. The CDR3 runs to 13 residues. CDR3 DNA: TGTGCCAGCCAACCTACAACGCAAGAGACCCAGTACTTC. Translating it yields CASQPTTQETQYF. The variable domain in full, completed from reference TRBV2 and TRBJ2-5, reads EPEVTQTPSHQVTQMGQEVILRCVPISNHLYFYWYRQILGQKVEFLVSFYNNEISEKSEIFDDQFSVERPDGSNFTLKIRSTKLEDSAMYFCASQPTTQETQYFGPGTRLLVL.

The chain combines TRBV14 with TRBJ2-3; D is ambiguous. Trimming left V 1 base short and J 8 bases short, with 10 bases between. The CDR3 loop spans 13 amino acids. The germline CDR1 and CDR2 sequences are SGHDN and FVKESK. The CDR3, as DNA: TGTGCCAGCAGCCAAGGAGTTAGCCGTACGCAGTATTTT. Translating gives CASSQGVSRTQYF. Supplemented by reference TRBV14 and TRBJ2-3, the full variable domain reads EAGVTQFPSHSVIEKGQTVTLRCDPISGHDNLYWYRRVMGKEIKFLLHFVKESKQDESGMPNNRFLAERTGGTYSTLKVQPAELEDSGVYFCASSQGVSRTQYFGPGTRLTVL.

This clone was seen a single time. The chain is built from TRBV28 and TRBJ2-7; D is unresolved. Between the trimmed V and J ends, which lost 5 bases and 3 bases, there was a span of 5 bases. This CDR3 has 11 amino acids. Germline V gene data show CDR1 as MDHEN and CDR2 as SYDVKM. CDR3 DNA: TGTGCCAGCAGTCAGCGCTACGAGCAGTACTTC. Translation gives CASSQRYEQYF.

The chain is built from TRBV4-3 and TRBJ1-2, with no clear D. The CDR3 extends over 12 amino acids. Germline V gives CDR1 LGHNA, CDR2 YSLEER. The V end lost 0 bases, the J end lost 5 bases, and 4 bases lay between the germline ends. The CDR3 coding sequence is TGCGCCAGCAGCCAAGACAGTTATGGCTACACCTTC. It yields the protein CASSQDSYGYTF.

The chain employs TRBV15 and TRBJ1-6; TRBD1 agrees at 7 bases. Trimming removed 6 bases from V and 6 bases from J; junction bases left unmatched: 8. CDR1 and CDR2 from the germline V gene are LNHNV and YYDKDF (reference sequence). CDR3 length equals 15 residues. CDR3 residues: CATSQLGTVNSPLHF. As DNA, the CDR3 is TGTGCCACCAGTCAGCTCGGGACAGTTAATTCACCCCTCCACTTT.

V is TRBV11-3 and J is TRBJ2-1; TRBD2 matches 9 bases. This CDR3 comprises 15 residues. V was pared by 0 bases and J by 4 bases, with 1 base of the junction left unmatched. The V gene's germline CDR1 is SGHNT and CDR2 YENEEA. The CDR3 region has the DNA TGTGCCAGCAGCTTAGAGACTAGCGGATACAATGAGCAGTTCTTC. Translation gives CASSLETSGYNEQFF.

The CDR3 spells CASSYSLGANQPQHF. The CDR3 nucleotides read TGTGCCAGCAGTTACTCTCTAGGGGCTAATCAGCCCCAGCATTTT. The genes are TRBV6-5 and TRBJ1-5, with D perhaps matching TRBD1 (5 bases). V lost 0 bases and J lost 4, with 10 bases in between. Germline CDR1 MNHEY, CDR2 SVGAGI. This CDR3 contains 15 residues.

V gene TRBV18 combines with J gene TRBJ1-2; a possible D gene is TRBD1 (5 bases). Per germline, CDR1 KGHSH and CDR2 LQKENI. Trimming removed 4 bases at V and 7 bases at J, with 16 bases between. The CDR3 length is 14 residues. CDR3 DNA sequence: TGTGCCAGCTCACTACAAGCCCCGACAGTTGGCTACACCTTC. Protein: CASSLQAPTVGYTF. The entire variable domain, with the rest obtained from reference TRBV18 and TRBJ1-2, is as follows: NAGVMQNPRHLVRRRGQEARLRCSPMKGHSHVYWYRQLPEEGLKFMVYLQKENIIDESGMPKERFSAEFPKEGPSILRIQQVVRGDSAAYFCASSLQAPTVGYTFGSGTRLTVV.

The CDR3 sequence is CASSIKDRAYQPQHF. CDR3 bases: TGTGCCAGTAGTATTAAGGACAGAGCCTATCAGCCCCAGCATTTT. The chain employs TRBV19 and TRBJ1-5; D is possibly TRBD1 (6 bases). CDR1 and CDR2 (germline): LNHDA, SQIVND (reference sequence). The CDR3 consists of 15 residues. The ends were cut back, 3 bases at V and 5 bases at J, with 14 bases in the middle.